This T cell receptor (beta chain) was observed in a study of early stage breast cancer tumors. For the study at large: Each sample averaged approximately 10-fold read coverage. Whole-study results and caveats: Compared with adjacent normal breast, tumors showed about 2.5-fold denser, more clonal T cells. In most of the 16 patients, blood comparison separated tumor from normal breast.

Remarks on this clone: Its antigen remains unidentified.

Generated by immunoSEQ multiplex PCR, the TCRdb table keeps only in-frame clones and is missing some. This table has 30,000 or so clones, 65% to 75% appearing once. CDR3 length: 15 residues. The V gene's germline CDR1 is SGDLS and CDR2 YYNGEE. Losses at the gene ends were 5 bases for V and 0 bases for J; bases not matched to a gene: 6. The chain couples TRBV9 to TRBJ2-3, with 7 bases that match TRBD2. This clonotype was sampled from a person aged 50-59 years with breast cancer. Sequencing was done on a sample of blood. The CDR3 loop reads CASSYSGRSTDTQYF. The CDR3 nucleotides read TGTGCCAGCAGTTATAGCGGGCGGAGCACAGATACGCAGTATTTT.